This is a list of T cell receptor beta chains from one sample in a study of OX40 agonist ivuxolimab in advanced cancers. The data were produced by immunoSEQ multiplex PCR, yet TCRdb's version contains in-frame clones alone and is incomplete. The sample includes about 35,000 clones, 70% to 85% of them seen just once. This material consisted of CD4+ or CD8+ T cells sorted from blood, taken in a trial of the OX40 agonist ivuxolimab. The receptors were gathered from an adult with an advanced solid tumor such as melanoma, head and neck, liver or kidney cancer. CDR3s include the opening cysteine and the closing phenylalanine or tryptophan. D genes are given only for firm matches. Clone size, where shown, is once, few, many, or a class for clones that have expanded.

V gene: TRBV7-2
D gene: NA
clone size: NA
J gene: TRBJ2-6
CDR3 protein: CASSFGSFSGANVLTF
CDR3 DNA: TGTGCCAGCAGCTTTGGCAGCTTCTCTGGGGCCAACGTCCTGACTTTC

V gene: TRBV7-9
D gene: NA
clone size: few
J gene: TRBJ2-2
CDR3 protein: CASPGENTGELFF
CDR3 DNA: TGTGCCAGCCCCGGGGAGAACACCGGGGAGCTGTTTTTT

V gene: TRBV6-5
D gene: NA
clone size: once
J gene: TRBJ1-1
CDR3 protein: CASSIQGSAEAFF
CDR3 DNA: TGTGCCAGCAGTATTCAGGGTTCGGCTGAAGCTTTCTTT

V gene: TRBV19
D gene: NA
clone size: NA
J gene: TRBJ1-1
CDR3 protein: CASQVGGNMNTEAFF
CDR3 DNA: TGTGCCTCGCAGGTGGGGGGAAACATGAACACTGAAGCTTTCTTT

V gene: TRBV28
D gene: NA
clone size: NA
J gene: TRBJ1-1
CDR3 protein: CASSEWDRGTEAFF
CDR3 DNA: TGTGCCAGCAGTGAGTGGGACCGGGGCACTGAAGCTTTCTTT

V gene: TRBV7-6
D gene: TRBD1
clone size: NA
J gene: TRBJ2-2
CDR3 protein: CAINSRQGAGELFF
CDR3 DNA: TGTGCCATAAACTCCCGACAGGGGGCCGGGGAGCTGTTTTTT

V gene: TRBV27
D gene: NA
clone size: NA
J gene: TRBJ2-7
CDR3 protein: CASSTQRSSSYEQYF
CDR3 DNA: TGTGCCAGCAGTACCCAGCGGAGTAGCTCCTACGAGCAGTACTTC

V gene: TRBV6-5
D gene: NA
clone size: few
J gene: TRBJ1-2
CDR3 protein: CASSYSETDGGGYTF
CDR3 DNA: TGTGCCAGCAGTTATTCGGAGACGGACGGAGGTGGCTACACCTTC

V gene: TRBV19
D gene: NA
clone size: NA
J gene: TRBJ2-1
CDR3 protein: CASSSGFIYNEQFF
CDR3 DNA: TGTGCCAGTAGTTCAGGGTTCATCTACAATGAGCAGTTCTTC

V gene: TRBV30
D gene: NA
clone size: NA
J gene: TRBJ1-2
CDR3 protein: CAWRPTGYYGYTF
CDR3 DNA: TGTGCCTGGAGACCTACAGGGTACTATGGCTACACCTTC

V gene: TRBV29-1
D gene: NA
clone size: NA
J gene: TRBJ2-1
CDR3 protein: CSVRSGDRSNEQFF
CDR3 DNA: TGCAGCGTAAGATCGGGAGATCGATCGAATGAGCAGTTCTTC

V gene: TRBV7-8
D gene: TRBD1
clone size: NA
J gene: TRBJ1-4
CDR3 protein: CASSLGRQGATNEKLFF
CDR3 DNA: TGTGCCAGCAGCTTAGGAAGACAGGGCGCAACTAATGAAAAACTGTTTTTT

V gene: TRBV5-1
D gene: NA
clone size: few
J gene: TRBJ1-5
CDR3 protein: CASSLGQGGQPQHF
CDR3 DNA: TGCGCCAGCAGCTTGGGGCAGGGAGGACAGCCCCAGCATTTT

V gene: TRBV29-1
D gene: NA
clone size: NA
J gene: TRBJ2-7
CDR3 protein: CSVEQGSYEQYF
CDR3 DNA: TGCAGCGTTGAGCAGGGGAGCTACGAGCAGTACTTC

V gene: TRBV2
D gene: NA
clone size: NA
J gene: TRBJ2-1
CDR3 protein: CASSEGPLSSVF
CDR3 DNA: TGTGCCAGCAGTGAGGGCCCTCTTTCCAGCGTCTTC

V gene: TRBV5-6
D gene: NA
clone size: NA
J gene: TRBJ1-5
CDR3 protein: CASSLLRAQPQHF
CDR3 DNA: TGTGCCAGCAGCTTGCTCAGAGCCCAGCCCCAGCATTTT

V gene: TRBV7-9
D gene: NA
clone size: NA
J gene: TRBJ2-3
CDR3 protein: CASSSGVTSTDTQYF
CDR3 DNA: TGTGCCAGCAGCTCCGGGGTAACTAGCACAGATACGCAGTATTTT

V gene: TRBV27
D gene: NA
clone size: NA
J gene: TRBJ1-6
CDR3 protein: CASSPLGTYNSPLHF
CDR3 DNA: TGTGCCAGCAGTCCCCTCGGGACTTATAATTCACCCCTCCACTTT

V gene: TRBV19
D gene: NA
clone size: few
J gene: TRBJ2-1
CDR3 protein: CASSIGGPYYNEQFF
CDR3 DNA: TGTGCCAGTAGTATAGGAGGGCCCTACTACAATGAGCAGTTCTTC

V gene: TRBV25-1
D gene: TRBD1
clone size: NA
J gene: TRBJ2-7
CDR3 protein: CASSFQTGTGGLEQYF
CDR3 DNA: TGTGCCAGCAGTTTCCAGACCGGGACAGGGGGACTCGAGCAGTACTTC

V gene: TRBV27
D gene: NA
clone size: NA
J gene: TRBJ1-4
CDR3 protein: CASRPRTGSTNEKLFF
CDR3 DNA: TGTGCCAGCAGACCCCGCACAGGCTCAACTAATGAAAAACTGTTTTTT

V gene: TRBV9
D gene: NA
clone size: NA
J gene: TRBJ2-2
CDR3 protein: CASTQDGDSGELFF
CDR3 DNA: TGTGCCAGCACCCAAGATGGCGACAGCGGGGAGCTGTTTTTT

V gene: TRBV7-6
D gene: TRBD1
clone size: NA
J gene: TRBJ2-5
CDR3 protein: CASSSQGASLQETQYF
CDR3 DNA: TGTGCCAGCAGCTCCCAGGGGGCGAGTTTGCAAGAGACCCAGTACTTC

V gene: TRBV28
D gene: NA
clone size: NA
J gene: TRBJ2-7
CDR3 protein: CATKEGSEQYF
CDR3 DNA: TGTGCCACCAAAGAGGGGTCCGAGCAGTACTTC

V gene: TRBV6-1
D gene: NA
clone size: NA
J gene: TRBJ1-4
CDR3 protein: CASSEPRESKIEKLFF
CDR3 DNA: TGTGCCAGCAGTGAACCCCGAGAAAGCAAGATCGAAAAACTGTTTTTT

V gene: TRBV4-2
D gene: NA
clone size: NA
J gene: TRBJ1-1
CDR3 protein: CASSQEGVGTEAFF
CDR3 DNA: TGTGCCAGCAGCCAAGAGGGGGTTGGCACTGAAGCTTTCTTT

V gene: TRBV5-5
D gene: NA
clone size: NA
J gene: TRBJ1-1
CDR3 protein: CASSSQGSAFF
CDR3 DNA: TGTGCCAGCAGCTCACAGGGTTCGGCTTTCTTT

V gene: TRBV11-3
D gene: TRBD1
clone size: NA
J gene: TRBJ2-5
CDR3 protein: CASSSQGVQTQYF
CDR3 DNA: TGTGCCAGCAGCTCCCAGGGGGTCCAGACCCAGTACTTC

V gene: TRBV11-3
D gene: NA
clone size: NA
J gene: TRBJ1-2
CDR3 protein: CASSPDTGSYGYTF
CDR3 DNA: TGTGCCAGCAGCCCCGACACAGGCTCTTATGGCTACACCTTC

V gene: TRBV11-2
D gene: TRBD2
clone size: NA
J gene: TRBJ2-1
CDR3 protein: CASSSYLPAGYNEQFF
CDR3 DNA: TGTGCCAGCAGCTCCTACCTCCCAGCGGGGTACAATGAGCAGTTCTTC

V gene: TRBV14
D gene: NA
clone size: NA
J gene: TRBJ2-4
CDR3 protein: CASSQEVGGAKNIQYF
CDR3 DNA: TGTGCCAGCAGCCAAGAGGTCGGCGGAGCCAAAAACATTCAGTACTTC

V gene: TRBV7-9
D gene: TRBD2
clone size: NA
J gene: TRBJ2-1
CDR3 protein: CASSGLAGEDEQFF
CDR3 DNA: TGTGCCAGCAGTGGACTAGCGGGGGAGGATGAGCAGTTCTTC

V gene: TRBV4-2
D gene: NA
clone size: NA
J gene: TRBJ1-5
CDR3 protein: CASSRVGQPQHF
CDR3 DNA: TGTGCCAGCAGCCGGGTAGGTCAGCCCCAGCATTTT

V gene: TRBV29-1
D gene: TRBD2
clone size: NA
J gene: TRBJ2-3
CDR3 protein: CSAPGGIALTDTQYF
CDR3 DNA: TGCAGCGCCCCCGGGGGGATAGCCCTCACAGATACGCAGTATTTT

V gene: TRBV5-6
D gene: NA
clone size: NA
J gene: TRBJ2-6
CDR3 protein: CASSLFTGSSGANVLTF
CDR3 DNA: TGTGCCAGCAGCTTGTTCACAGGGTCCTCTGGGGCCAACGTCCTGACTTTC

V gene: TRBV11-2
D gene: NA
clone size: NA
J gene: TRBJ1-3
CDR3 protein: CASSLENTIYF
CDR3 DNA: TGTGCCAGCAGCTTGGAAAACACCATATATTTT

V gene: TRBV9
D gene: NA
clone size: NA
J gene: TRBJ2-1
CDR3 protein: CASSEGYNEQFF
CDR3 DNA: TGTGCCAGCAGCGAGGGGTACAATGAGCAGTTCTTC

V gene: TRBV28
D gene: NA
clone size: NA
J gene: TRBJ2-7
CDR3 protein: CASSWDGYEQYF
CDR3 DNA: TGTGCCAGCAGTTGGGACGGCTACGAGCAGTACTTC

V gene: TRBV15
D gene: NA
clone size: NA
J gene: TRBJ2-5
CDR3 protein: CATSRDKGETQYF
CDR3 DNA: TGTGCCACCAGCAGAGATAAGGGTGAGACCCAGTACTTC